The rows below give T cell receptor beta chains drawn from one sample of a study of cytomegalovirus exposure and HLA in healthy donors. TCRdb's table, derived via immunoSEQ multiplex PCR, lists solely in-frame clones and lacks some. Reported are around 100,000 clones; the ten largest clones contain more than 3%. Specimen: PBMCs. The source of these receptors is a man aged 30 to 39 in good health and CMV-seronegative. Each CDR3 is given with its conserved first and last residue. The order of the fields is J gene, V gene, D gene, CDR3 DNA, CDR3 protein. The D gene is left open where the match is weak.

TRBJ2-3,TRBV5-4,TRBD2,TGTGCCAGCAGCTCGGGACTAGCGGTCGGCACAGATACGCAGTATTTT,CASSSGLAVGTDTQYF
TRBJ2-5,TRBV7-9,TRBD2,TGTGCCACCACCCTAGCGGGGGCAGAGACCCAGTACTTC,CATTLAGAETQYF
TRBJ1-2,TRBV30,TRBD1,TGTGCCTGGAGTGTACTAAGGGGGCAAATTGGCTACACCTTC,CAWSVLRGQIGYTF
TRBJ2-2,TRBV12-5,NA,TGTGCTAGTGGTTCCTTAAACACCGGGGAGCTGTTTTTT,CASGSLNTGELFF
TRBJ1-2,TRBV7-8,NA,TGTGCCAGCGCCCGGGACTCGGCTGAAGGTGGCTACACCTTC,CASARDSAEGGYTF
TRBJ2-7,TRBV15,NA,TGTGCCACCAGCAGAGATCAGGGGTACGAGCAGTACTTC,CATSRDQGYEQYF
TRBJ2-1,TRBV10-3,NA,TGTGCCATCAGGTCGGTAGAGGAGCAGTTCTTC,CAIRSVEEQFF
TRBJ1-6,TRBV6-1,TRBD1,TGTGCCAGCAGTGCCGGGACAGCTAATTCACCCCTCCACTTT,CASSAGTANSPLHF
TRBJ1-1,TRBV5-1,TRBD1,TGCGCCAGCAGTTACGGGACAGGGCAGGTCGGCACTGAAGCTTTCTTT,CASSYGTGQVGTEAFF
TRBJ2-5,TRBV5-1,TRBD1,TGCGCCAGCAGCTCCGGGACAGACTCCCAAGAGACCCAGTACTTC,CASSSGTDSQETQYF
TRBJ2-5,TRBV11-2,NA,TGTGCCAGCAAAAAATGGAGGTTCGAAGAGACCCAGTACTTC,CASKKWRFEETQYF
TRBJ1-2,TRBV19,NA,TGTGCCAGTAGTATGGAAAGGGGCTATGGCTACACCTTC,CASSMERGYGYTF
TRBJ2-7,TRBV5-1,TRBD1,TGCGCCAGCAGCCCTTTTGGGACAGGGGGCAAAGAGCAGTACTTC,CASSPFGTGGKEQYF
TRBJ2-1,TRBV27,NA,TGTGCCAGCAGTTTAAGGGGACAACCCTACAATGAGCAGTTCTTC,CASSLRGQPYNEQFF
TRBJ2-1,TRBV19,TRBD1,TGTGCCAGTAGTATCCCGGGACAGGGGGTCAATGAGCAGTTCTTC,CASSIPGQGVNEQFF
TRBJ1-2,TRBV6-5,NA,TGTGCCAGCAGTTCCCGGGAAAATTTTTATGGCTACACCTTC,CASSSRENFYGYTF
TRBJ2-3,TRBV5-1,NA,TGCGCCAGCAGCTTTACTAGTCGTTTTGAAGATACGCAGTATTTT,CASSFTSRFEDTQYF
TRBJ1-2,TRBV5-1,NA,TGCGCCAGCAGCATATACACCACGTCTAACTATGGCTACACCTTC,CASSIYTTSNYGYTF
TRBJ1-4,TRBV11-2,NA,TGTGCCAGCAGCTTAGATTCGAGGGATCAACTGTTTTTT,CASSLDSRDQLFF
TRBJ2-7,TRBV7-8,TRBD2,TGTGCCAGCAGCTTTTCTAGCGGGGAGGTGCAGTACTTC,CASSFSSGEVQYF
TRBJ1-1,TRBV30,NA,TGTGCCTGGAGTGTCTTCCCCCCTGAAGCTTTCTTT,CAWSVFPPEAFF
TRBJ1-1,TRBV18,NA,TGTGCCAGCTCACCGGGGGGGGAAGCTTTCTTT,CASSPGGEAFF
TRBJ2-7,TRBV27,TRBD1,TGTGCCAGCAGCCGGGACAGGGGGCCCTACGAGCAGTACTTC,CASSRDRGPYEQYF
TRBJ1-1,TRBV29-1,NA,TGCAGCGTCGCACAGGGAGTGGGGACTGAAGCTTTCTTT,CSVAQGVGTEAFF
TRBJ2-7,TRBV7-9,TRBD1,TGTGCCAGCAGCTTAGCCGGGACAGGGGGCTACGAGCAGTACTTC,CASSLAGTGGYEQYF
TRBJ1-3,TRBV7-6,NA,TGTGCCAGCAGCTTCCCAGGAAACACCATATATTTT,CASSFPGNTIYF
TRBJ2-7,TRBV5-1,NA,TGCGCCAGCAGCTTGTCGACAGGGAGGTACGAGCAGTACTTC,CASSLSTGRYEQYF
TRBJ1-1,TRBV11-2,NA,TGTGCCAGCAGCTTATACGGAGGACAGCCGAACACTGAAGCTTTCTTT,CASSLYGGQPNTEAFF
TRBJ2-2,TRBV7-2,NA,TGTGCCAGCAGCTTGGACTACCAGAACACCGGGGAGCTGTTTTTT,CASSLDYQNTGELFF